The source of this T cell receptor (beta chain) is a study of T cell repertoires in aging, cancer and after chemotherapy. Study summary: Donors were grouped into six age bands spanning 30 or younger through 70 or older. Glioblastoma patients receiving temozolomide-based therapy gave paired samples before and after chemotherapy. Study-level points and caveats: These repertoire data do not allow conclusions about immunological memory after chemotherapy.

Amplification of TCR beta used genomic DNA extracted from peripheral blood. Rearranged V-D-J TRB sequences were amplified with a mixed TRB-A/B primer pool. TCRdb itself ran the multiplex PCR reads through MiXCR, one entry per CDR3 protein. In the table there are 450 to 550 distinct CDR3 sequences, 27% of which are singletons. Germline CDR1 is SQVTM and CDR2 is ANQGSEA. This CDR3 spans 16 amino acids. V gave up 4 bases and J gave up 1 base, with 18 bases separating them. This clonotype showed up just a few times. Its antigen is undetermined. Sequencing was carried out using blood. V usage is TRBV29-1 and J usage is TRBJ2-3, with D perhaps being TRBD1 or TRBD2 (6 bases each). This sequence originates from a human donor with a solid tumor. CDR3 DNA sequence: TGCAGCGTTGCCGGGTCCCCCGGGGGCGGCACAGATACGCAGTATTTT. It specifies CSVAGSPGGGTDTQYF.